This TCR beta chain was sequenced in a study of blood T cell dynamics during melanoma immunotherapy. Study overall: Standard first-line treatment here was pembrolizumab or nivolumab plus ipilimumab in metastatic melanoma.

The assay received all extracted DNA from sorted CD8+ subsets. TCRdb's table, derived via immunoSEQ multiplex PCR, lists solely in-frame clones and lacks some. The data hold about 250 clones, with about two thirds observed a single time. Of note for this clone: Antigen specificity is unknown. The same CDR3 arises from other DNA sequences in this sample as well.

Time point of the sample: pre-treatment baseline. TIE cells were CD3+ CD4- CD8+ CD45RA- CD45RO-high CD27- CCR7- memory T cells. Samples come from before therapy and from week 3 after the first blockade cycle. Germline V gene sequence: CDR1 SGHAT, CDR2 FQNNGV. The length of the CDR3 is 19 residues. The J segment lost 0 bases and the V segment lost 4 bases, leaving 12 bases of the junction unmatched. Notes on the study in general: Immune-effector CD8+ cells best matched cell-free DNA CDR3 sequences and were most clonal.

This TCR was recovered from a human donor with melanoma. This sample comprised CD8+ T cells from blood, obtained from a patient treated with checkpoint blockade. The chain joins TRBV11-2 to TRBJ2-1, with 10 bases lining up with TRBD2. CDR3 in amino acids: CASSSPTSGRASSYNEQFF. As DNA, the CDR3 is TGTGCCAGCAGCTCGCCGACCAGCGGGAGGGCAAGCTCCTACAATGAGCAGTTCTTC. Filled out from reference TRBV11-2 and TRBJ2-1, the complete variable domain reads EAGVAQSPRYKIIEKRQSVAFWCNPISGHATLYWYQQILGQGPKLLIQFQNNGVVDDSQLPKDRFSAERLKGVDSTLKIQPAKLEDSAVYLCASSSPTSGRASSYNEQFFGPGTRLTVL.